Detailed here is one T cell receptor beta chain. Per sample, a minimum of 6 million PBMCs were isolated. This sample is part of a study of blood T cells in healthy people across ages. CDR1 and CDR2 from the germline V gene are DFQATT and SNEGSKA (reference sequence). The CDR3 sequence is 14 residues long. J gave up 6 bases and V 0 bases, and 4 bases lay outside the gene matches. The second PCR ran about 7 to 12 cycles with a sample-barcoded 5' primer and J-beta primers. Every sample gave at least 2.5 million paired-end reads containing CDR3. MiXCR, run by TCRdb on the 5' RACE reads, gives a single entry per CDR3 protein. Counted here are fewer than 1.5 million distinct CDR3 sequences, around two fifths occurring once; the ten biggest clones make up roughly 7.9%.

This chain uses TRBV20-1 with TRBJ2-7, with TRBD2 identical over 11 bases. This receptor was identified in a woman aged 18-29 years in good health. The sequencing sample was made of blood. CDR3 sequence: CSARDTSGRTEQYF. The CDR3 DNA follows: TGCAGTGCTAGAGATACTAGCGGGAGAACCGAGCAGTACTTC.